The source of this T cell receptor beta chain is a study of cytomegalovirus exposure and HLA in healthy donors (dated by TCRdb to about 2017). Some background on the complete study: An earlier analysis of 587 of the donors reported roughly 300 Gb of sequence data and 120 million or so unique TCR beta sequences from 150 million to 200 million T cells. Approximately 310 gigabases of sequencing data and around 85 million unique TCR sequences made up an early release that covered around 640 HLA-typed donors. Of the 350 to 400 genotyped donors, 65% to 90% fell in the genetic ancestry cluster associated with self-reported Caucasian donors. The study aimed to test whether cataloging public T cell receptors could reveal signatures of past pathogen exposure. The study profiled the T cell repertoires of hundreds of subjects by immunosequencing and related them to cytomegalovirus serostatus. In addition to the first cohort of several hundred subjects, a separate validation cohort of 130 or so different subjects was used. The study combined high-throughput TCR immunosequencing, statistical association of individual TCRs with disease status, and machine learning to predict cytomegalovirus infection status. To study patterns of TCR occurrence, a later analysis re-analyzed previously published TCR beta repertoires from 700 or so donors and added high-resolution HLA genotyping. The later analysis used no new phenotypic data to find candidate immune exposures, relying instead on TCR beta sequences and their occurrence across donors. To decide whether each TCR beta V gene segment behaved as functional or pseudogenic, an earlier analysis of some 600 of the donors relied on high-throughput TCR beta sequencing. Donor age, sex, ethnicity and CMV serostatus were collected together with the repertoire data. A later genetic analysis took genome-wide SNP genotypes for about 55% of the 666 donors and used that subset as a discovery cohort. Every repertoire in the discovery cohort had been generated on one and the same sequencing platform. Class I and class II HLA loci were covered by the typing at four-digit resolution. The number of typed donors differed by locus: roughly 629-640 for A, B, C, DRB1 and DQB1; some 500 for DQA1; 606 for DPA1; and some 450 for DPB1. Roughly 5 DR-DQ haplotypes were handled as single units for association and clustering, since linkage in the cohort was strong. Among 350 to 400 genotyped donors of the cohort, an average of about 240,000 unique TCR beta nucleotide sequences were sequenced per donor, around 18% of them non-productive.

The cohort consisted of 670 or so healthy bone marrow donors. Cohort members were all nominally healthy when sampled, although unrecorded immune exposures were likely present. CMV serostatus was positive for about 290 and negative for about 55% of the roughly 670 cohort members, and was not recorded for this donor. A peripheral blood sample was provided by each donor, and peripheral blood mononuclear cells were used for TCR beta sequencing. The Qiagen DNeasy Blood Extraction Kit was used to extract genomic DNA from the blood cell samples. The library was generated by the immunoSEQ multiplex PCR assay. For the multiplex PCR, a mixture combining 60 forward primers for TCR Vbeta segments and 13 reverse primers for TCR Jbeta segments was used. A multiplex PCR assay on genomic DNA amplified the CDR3 region of rearranged TCR beta genes. On the Illumina HiSeq System, the amplified TCR beta libraries were sequenced as 87-base-pair reads. As for the original processing: In a later analysis, 70 million to 95 million unique TCR beta chains were counted across the 500 to 700 repertoires, and approximately 11 million of these chains were shared by at least two donors. A nearest-neighbor algorithm error-corrected the raw reads and collapsed the reads into unique sequences, merging closely related sequences to remove PCR and sequencing errors. V, D and J gene segments were assigned by aligning CDR3 sequences to IMGT reference sequences. For a sequence to be retained, a match of at least six nucleotides was required to both a V gene segment and a J gene segment. Rearrangements were classified as productive when the CDR3 lacked stop codons and remained in frame with V and J, and all other rearrangements were classified as non-productive. CDR3 was defined by IMGT convention, running from the second conserved V-encoded cysteine to the conserved J-encoded phenylalanine. The earlier analysis of about 610 of the donors excluded sequences that lacked an unambiguous match to a single V gene segment. In an earlier analysis of several hundred of the donors, V segments were called functional above 56.7% productive rearrangements and were called segregating when the between-donor standard deviation exceeded 5%. A statistical classification framework was built to diagnose cytomegalovirus status from the catalog of TCR beta chain sequences. In a later analysis, TCR nucleotide sequences were compared against IMGT/GENE-DB human TR gene sequences so that V and J genes could be assigned. A later analysis assigned CDR3 sequences and most-parsimonious VDJ recombination scenarios with the TCRdist pipeline. A later analysis defined each TCR beta chain by its CDR3 amino acid sequence plus V-gene family, and excluded reads lacking a unique V-gene family. To address suspected cross-contamination and a sequencing artifact, a later analysis removed approximately 590 highly shared, low-generation-probability nucleotide sequences. In a later analysis, a clonal expansion index was calculated for each public chain from normalized within-repertoire ranks of inferred template counts. A later analysis computed generation probabilities with a VDJ recombination model fitted to out-of-frame rearrangements, and checked the results against IGoR. In a later analysis, TCR-TCR, TCR-HLA and TCR-CMV co-occurrence was scored with hypergeometric tests, and a repertoire-size bias correction was applied to TCR pairs. In a later analysis, false discovery rates were estimated by permuting HLA or CMV assignments 20 times. A later analysis grouped co-occurring TCRs with DBSCAN, adding TCRdist sequence similarity when clustering within HLA-allele-positive subsets. Repertoires with fewer than 30,000 or more than 120,000 public chains were left out of co-occurrence clustering, as were five repertoires with anomalous nucleotide sharing. In TCRdb, the immuneACCESS table is reduced to in-frame sequences with V and J assigned. These tables do not hold every clone; where another copy was compared, an unresolved V gene accounts for under half, and the others remain unexplained. Clone size and the V and J calls come from that table; the DNA yielded D and trimming. This sample holds approximately 140,000 clones; 73% were observed only once. About an eighth of the sample rests with the top ten.

V is pared back by 6 bases and J by 3 bases, with 8 bases lying between the germline termini. Based on the germline V gene, the CDR1 and CDR2 sequences are LGHNT and FRNRAP. The CDR3 numbers 12 residues from cysteine through phenylalanine. Only the CDR3 DNA stays, 36 bases, in frame from base 1. In the case of this clone: Its cognate antigen has yet to be identified. Base-call qualities are not available, and no considerably larger clone is one nucleotide away.

What the authors observed across the whole study: Correlated functional status among segregating V segments might be attributable to linkage disequilibrium, but an unknown experimental factor could not be ruled out. Sequencing depth was assumed to be roughly uniform across donors in the presence/absence analyses, though that assumption may not hold. According to a later analysis, TCR association rates differed among HLA loci, with DRB1 alleles showing the most associated TCRs and HLA-C alleles showing the fewest. Because HLA typing was unavailable for some donors at each locus, only the typed subset was used in association tests. A further reported finding was that TCR beta sequences accurately predicted the HLA-A and HLA-B alleles for most subjects in the first cohort. Most CMV-associated TCR beta chains appeared to be HLA-restricted in a later analysis, and the HLA associations seemed to be driven largely by CMV exposure. A total of 164 TCR beta chains were listed by the study as associated with cytomegalovirus. A later analysis reported that several top co-occurrence clusters appeared linked to parvovirus B19, influenza, CMV and Epstein-Barr virus. Three of the identified cytomegalovirus-associated TCR beta chains were confirmed in vitro to be specific for cytomegalovirus antigens. In an earlier analysis of roughly 500 of the donors, most TCR beta V segments appeared in productive rearrangements about 87% or about 30% of the time, broadly matching IMGT annotations. According to a later genetic analysis, donors in an Asian-associated ancestry cluster had fewer N-insertions in productive TCRs than the roughly 700-donor mean. CMV serostatus was the only immune exposure information available for the cohort. The earlier analysis of some 560 of the donors excluded 15 to 20 rarely observed V segments, including chromosome 9 orphons, because counts were too low. The authors suggested that the approach could potentially be generalized to other disease states and immunological phenotypes. A group of highly shared sequence variants was considered likely to be a technical artifact of the sequencing pipeline. Strong co-occurrence of HLA alleles, especially DR and DQ, made assigning TCR associations to individual alleles difficult. Cytomegalovirus status was reported to be diagnosed by the classifier with high specificity and sensitivity in both the original and validation cohorts. Across donors, most TCR sequences were observed very rarely, whereas some public TCRs were present in many individuals. At a false discovery rate of 0.05, a later analysis linked under 20,000 TCR beta sequences to specific HLA alleles. A later analysis found that HLA-associated TCR beta chains were more clonally expanded and had lower generation probabilities than equally common non-associated chains. Some IMGT-functional V segments, including TRBV6-2 and TRBV6-3, could not be told apart with the 87-base-pair reads, so those segments were excluded. In a later genetic analysis, a missense DCLRE1C variant was associated with V-gene and J-gene trimming of TCR beta chains, and the association was replicated in an independent cohort. In this cohort, only TCR beta chains were sequenced, and detectable features were limited by the absence of alpha or paired-chain data.

The sequence joins TRBV12-5 to TRBJ1-1; the D gene is not confidently resolved. The material sequenced was PBMCs. This clonotype was obtained from a human donor in good health. The nucleotides read TGTGCTAGTGGCACGCAGGACACTGAAGCTTTCTTT. Its protein is CASGTQDTEAFF.